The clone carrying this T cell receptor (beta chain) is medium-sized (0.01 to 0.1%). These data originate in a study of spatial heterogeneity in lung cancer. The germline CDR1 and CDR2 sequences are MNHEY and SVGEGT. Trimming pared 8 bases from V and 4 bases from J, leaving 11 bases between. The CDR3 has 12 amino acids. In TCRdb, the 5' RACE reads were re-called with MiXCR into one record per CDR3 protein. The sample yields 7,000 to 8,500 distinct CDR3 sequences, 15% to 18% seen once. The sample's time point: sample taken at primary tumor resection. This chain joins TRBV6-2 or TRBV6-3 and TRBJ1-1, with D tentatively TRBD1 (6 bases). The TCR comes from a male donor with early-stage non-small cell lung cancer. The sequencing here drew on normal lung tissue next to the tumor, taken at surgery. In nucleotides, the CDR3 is TGTGCCAGCTCCCGCAGGGGCACTGAAGCTTTCTTT. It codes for CASSRRGTEAFF.